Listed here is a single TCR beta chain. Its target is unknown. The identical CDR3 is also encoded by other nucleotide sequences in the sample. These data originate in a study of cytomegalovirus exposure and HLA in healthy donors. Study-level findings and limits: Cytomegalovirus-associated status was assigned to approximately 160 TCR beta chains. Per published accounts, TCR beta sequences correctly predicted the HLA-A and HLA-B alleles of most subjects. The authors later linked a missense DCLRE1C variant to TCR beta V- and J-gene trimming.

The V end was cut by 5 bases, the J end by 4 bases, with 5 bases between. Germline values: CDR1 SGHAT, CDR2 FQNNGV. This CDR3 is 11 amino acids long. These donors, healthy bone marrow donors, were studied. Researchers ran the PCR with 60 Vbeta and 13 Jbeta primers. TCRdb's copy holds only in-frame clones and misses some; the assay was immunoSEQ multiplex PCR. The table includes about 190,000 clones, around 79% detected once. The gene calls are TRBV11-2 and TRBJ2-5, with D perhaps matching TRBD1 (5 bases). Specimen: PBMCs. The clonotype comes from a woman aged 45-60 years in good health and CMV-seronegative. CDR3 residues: CASSQGETQYF. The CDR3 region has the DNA TGTGCCAGCAGCCAGGGAGAGACCCAGTACTTC. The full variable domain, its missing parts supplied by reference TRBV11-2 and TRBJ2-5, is EAGVAQSPRYKIIEKRQSVAFWCNPISGHATLYWYQQILGQGPKLLIQFQNNGVVDDSQLPKDRFSAERLKGVDSTLKIQPAKLEDSAVYLCASSQGETQYFGPGTRLLVL.